The sequence of this TCR beta chain was determined in a study of T-cell memory formation after mild COVID-19 (dated by TCRdb to 2020 to 2023). Background on the whole study: Most TCR sequence clusters were specific to one of the two donors. In a couple of donors, T-cell clones that expanded and contracted after mild COVID-19 were tracked by sequencing TCRalpha and TCRbeta repertoires over time. The cohort was made up of two young adult volunteers, one female and one male, who were previously healthy.

Ficoll-Paque density gradient centrifugation was used to isolate PBMCs. Summary of the overall study and its limitations: The study covered only a couple of mild cases, and larger cohorts including severe cases with pre-infection samples were considered necessary. Balanced CD4/CD8 phenotypes were observed for clones contracting from day 15 to 85, whereas a bias towards CD4+ was observed for a second wave of clones expanding from day 15 to 37. Some responding clones were detected in pre-infection memory, suggesting pre-existing cross-reactive memory T cells joined the SARS-CoV-2 response. SARS-CoV-2 specificity was not confirmed for the second-wave clones peaking on day 37. Contracting CD4+ clones turned up mainly in the CM and EM memory subsets, whereas EMRA was where CD8+ clones were enriched.

About this clonotype: Its antigen is unknown. The input lacks base qualities; no much larger clone sits a single base away.

Based on the germline V gene (reference sequence), the CDR1 and CDR2 sequences are DFQATT and SNEGSKA. Trimming takes 6 bases off V and 6 bases off J; junction bases not matched to a gene: 7. From its cysteine to its phenylalanine, the CDR3 spans 14 amino acids. The retained sequence is limited to the CDR3, 42 bases, with the frame set at the first base. Data came from an Illumina NovaSeq 6000. cDNA libraries for TCRalpha and TCRbeta were prepared by 5'RACE using constant-segment primers, with sample barcodes and unique molecular identifiers added. Trizol reagent was used to extract RNA from every sample. Libraries were amplified in two PCR steps, with a second sample barcode and Illumina TruSeq adapters added in the second step. Sequencing of libraries was performed on an Illumina NovaSeq with 2 x 150 bp paired-end reads. The original pipeline was this. The reads were demultiplexed and collapsed into UMI-guided consensus sequences using migec v1.2.7. Using mixcr v2.1.11, UMI consensuses were aligned to TRA and TRB V and J templates and then assembled into clonotypes. A clonotype was counted as expanded or contracted only when both edgeR and NoisET called the clonotype significant, with the noise models trained on biological replicates. For edgeR calls, a false discovery rate-adjusted p below 0.01 and a log2 fold-change threshold of 1 were applied. PCA with hierarchical clustering of max-normalized trajectories of the 1000 most abundant clonotypes was used as exploratory dynamics analysis. Each responding clone was given a CD4 or CD8 phenotype based on the CD4+ and CD8+ repertoires, which had been sequenced separately. The public sequencing data were trimmed at Q25 with fastp and processed into clonotypes with MiXCR by TCRdb, which kept only in-frame beta chains. When rows share a CDR3 protein, they turn into one entry using the most common DNA and genes. TCRdb, not the authors, supplied the V and J calls. For this sample the table gives about 45,000 distinct CDR3 sequences, of which about a tenth were detected only once. The top ten clones comprise over 9.5% of the sample.

Here the chain combines TRBV20-1 and TRBJ2-1; 11 central nucleotides agree with TRBD2. The TCR comes from an adult woman who had mild COVID-19 (a few samples of this study predate the infection). The sample titles of this study are shuffled in the database, so cell type and time point are left out; the donor was told from shared clones. The sample was PBMCs or a T cell subset sorted from them (not recorded which). The DNA is as follows: TGCAGTGCCACTAGCGGGAGACGTCCCAATGAGCAGTTCTTC. Translated, this gives CSATSGRRPNEQFF.